This T cell receptor (beta chain) is from a study of Ad26.COV2.S vaccination and SARS-CoV-2 variants. This clone was recorded at least ten times. CDR3 length: 14 residues. Losses at the gene ends were 4 bases for V and 5 bases for J; bases not matched to a gene: 8. Germline values: CDR1 SGHNT, CDR2 YYREEE (reference sequence). The repertoire was sequenced with immunoSEQ multiplex PCR; TCRdb's copy has only in-frame clones and lacks some. The sample shows 500,000 or so clones, roughly 89% of them seen only once. Treatment described: approximately 18 received Ad26.COV2.S at low or high dose, single or two shots; several received placebo; per-sample allocation not given. It was on day 63 after the first vaccine or placebo injection that samples were taken.

Sample: peripheral blood, taken in a trial of Ad26.COV2.S vaccine versus placebo. The chain employs TRBV5-4 and TRBJ1-1; TRBD1 agrees at 7 bases. The receptor's source is a person between 18 and 60 years old who received the Ad26.COV2.S COVID-19 vaccine or a placebo. CDR3 in amino acids: CASSTPDRATEAFF. CDR3 in DNA: TGTGCCAGCAGCACGCCCGACAGGGCTACTGAAGCTTTCTTT.